This T cell receptor (beta chain) was captured by sequencing in a study of OX40 agonist ivuxolimab in advanced cancers. Background on the study: While on treatment, patients had intravenous ivuxolimab at 0.01 to 10 mg/kg every 2 weeks. Past anti-PD-1, anti-PD-L1 or anti-CTLA-4 therapy was accepted, and roughly 42% had received some. General observations from the study: Mean expanded clone counts were higher in CD8+ than CD4+ T cells.

Trimming removed 5 bases from V and 0 bases from J; junction bases left unmatched: 20. The CDR3 spans 22 residues. Germline CDR1 and CDR2: MGHRA and YSYEKL. The study sampled blood at baseline, cycle 4 day 1, and cycle 7 day 1. On this clone: As yet, its antigen is unknown.

Clones were read by immunoSEQ multiplex PCR, and TCRdb kept only the in-frame ones, dropping some. The table includes tens of thousands of clones, approximately 86% detected once. Sequences were derived from CD4+ or CD8+ T cells sorted from blood, sampled in a trial of the OX40 agonist ivuxolimab. The J gene is TRBJ2-5, the V gene TRBV4-1, with 14 bases fitting TRBD2. The sequence was obtained from an adult with an advanced solid tumor such as melanoma, head and neck, liver or kidney cancer. CDR3 nucleotides: TGCGCCAGCAGCAAATCTCTAAACCCGGGACTAGCGGGAGTGGGGGACCAAGAGACCCAGTACTTC. Translating gives CASSKSLNPGLAGVGDQETQYF.